Listed here is a single T cell receptor beta chain. As yet, its antigen is unknown. Trimming removed 4 bases at V and 0 bases at J, with 13 bases between. CDR1 is SGHDT, CDR2 YYEEEE, per germline. The CDR3 covers 15 residues. The data were taken from a study of cytomegalovirus exposure and HLA in healthy donors. Overall study context: Most genotyped donors, 65% to 85% of 398, had Caucasian-associated genetic ancestry. General study findings and limits: In a later analysis, TCR beta V- and J-gene trimming showed a link to a missense DCLRE1C variant.

As for the donors, each was a healthy bone marrow donor. Nominally healthy donors provided the samples, though records likely missed some immune exposures. Amplification used 60 Vbeta primers and 13 Jbeta primers. Here immunoSEQ multiplex PCR was the method, and the copy in TCRdb shows in-frame clones only, minus some. The sample lists approximately 85,000 clones, roughly three quarters occurring once. The TCR sequence derives from a woman in her fifties or sixties in good health and CMV-seropositive. The source material was PBMCs. This chain connects TRBV5-6 to TRBJ1-1, with D perhaps matching TRBD1 (5 bases). CDR3 loop: CASSLGPSMNTEAFF. The CDR3 coding sequence is TGTGCCAGCAGCCTGGGACCTAGCATGAACACTGAAGCTTTCTTT.